This T cell receptor (beta chain) was identified in a study of T cells in localized non-small cell lung cancer. Overall study findings and caveats: Of the top 100 tumor clones, median around 60 were in adjacent lung, more than 25 among its top 100. Sequencing involved a lone tumor region, leaving heterogeneity possible. There was higher T cell clonality in uninvolved adjacent lung than in tumor, and it was highest there.

With regard to this clone: Its target is not known.

Profiled with immunoSEQ multiplex PCR; TCRdb holds only in-frame clones, not every one. Here the sample spans 5,000 to 7,000 clones, 85% being singletons. The CDR3 sequence is 12 residues long. V was clipped by 4 bases and J by 8 bases, with 11 bases between them. CDR1 is LNHDA and CDR2 is SQIVND in the germline V gene (reference sequence). This sequence joins TRBV19 and TRBJ1-1; possible D gene TRBD1, 5 bases. The clonotype originates from a woman aged 40-69 years with stage II lung adenocarcinoma. This sample comprised PBMCs, obtained before any cancer treatment. The CDR3 is CASSRRQREAFF. The CDR3 region has the DNA TGTGCCAGTAGTAGGCGACAGCGAGAAGCTTTCTTT.